Given below is one T cell receptor beta chain in context. Generated by immunoSEQ multiplex PCR, the TCRdb table keeps only in-frame clones and is missing some. This table holds 150,000 to 200,000 clones, 92% found once. This specimen belongs to a study of T cell responses to AZD1222 COVID-19 vaccine. There are 15 residues in the CDR3. Germline V gene data show CDR1 as KGHSH and CDR2 as LQKENI. Between the trimmed V and J ends, which lost 1 base and 6 bases, there was a span of 12 bases. The starting material was peripheral blood, obtained 28 days after the second AZD1222 dose. The receptor was derived from an adult who received the AZD1222 COVID-19 vaccine. The chain carries TRBV18 and TRBJ1-4, with D perhaps TRBD1 (5 bases). CDR3 DNA: TGTGCCAGCTCACCACTCAAGGGGATGGATGAAAAACTGTTTTTT. This translates into CASSPLKGMDEKLFF.